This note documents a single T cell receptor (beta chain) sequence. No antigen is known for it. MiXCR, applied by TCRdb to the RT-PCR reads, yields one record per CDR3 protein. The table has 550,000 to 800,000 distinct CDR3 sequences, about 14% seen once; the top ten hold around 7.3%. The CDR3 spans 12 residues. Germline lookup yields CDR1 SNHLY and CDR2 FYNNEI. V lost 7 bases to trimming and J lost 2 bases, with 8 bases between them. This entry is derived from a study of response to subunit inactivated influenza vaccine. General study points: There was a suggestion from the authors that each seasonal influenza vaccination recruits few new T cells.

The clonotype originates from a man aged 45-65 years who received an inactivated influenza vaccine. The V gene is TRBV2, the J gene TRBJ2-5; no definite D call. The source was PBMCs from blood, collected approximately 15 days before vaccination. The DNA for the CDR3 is TGTGCCAGCAATACAGCACAAGAGACCCAGTACTTC. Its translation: CASNTAQETQYF.